The 2 T cell receptor beta chains below come from one sample, sequenced in a study of T cell repertoires in cytomegalovirus infection. Each CDR3 protein is one row after TCRdb ran MiXCR on the reads. The data contain 900,000 to 950,000 distinct CDR3 sequences, roughly 31% of them seen just once; the ten biggest clones take up 13%. Antigens of these TCRs are unknown. The material was cultured CD8+ T cells from PBMCs, obtained from culture after CMV antigen stimulation. Receptors were obtained from a human donor in good health (CMV status not recorded). Some clones in this sample may be carry-over from other donors' samples.

This chain uses TRBV27 with TRBJ1-4; 9 positions agree with TRBD1. The CDR3 spans 16 residues. Germline CDR1 and CDR2: MNHEY and SMNVEV (reference sequence). V lost 2 bases, J lost 4 bases, and 5 bases stayed unmatched. CDR3 region: CASSLGTGRLNEKLFF. Written as DNA, the CDR3 is TGTGCCAGCAGTTTAGGGACAGGGCGACTTAATGAAAAACTGTTTTTT.

J is TRBJ2-1 and V is TRBV2, with D unresolved. This CDR3 has 12 residues. V lost 2 bases and J 6 bases, leaving 5 bases between the germline ends. Per germline, CDR1 SNHLY and CDR2 FYNNEI. This CDR3 reads CASSENSNEQFF. CDR3 DNA: TGTGCCAGCAGTGAAAACTCCAATGAGCAGTTCTTC.